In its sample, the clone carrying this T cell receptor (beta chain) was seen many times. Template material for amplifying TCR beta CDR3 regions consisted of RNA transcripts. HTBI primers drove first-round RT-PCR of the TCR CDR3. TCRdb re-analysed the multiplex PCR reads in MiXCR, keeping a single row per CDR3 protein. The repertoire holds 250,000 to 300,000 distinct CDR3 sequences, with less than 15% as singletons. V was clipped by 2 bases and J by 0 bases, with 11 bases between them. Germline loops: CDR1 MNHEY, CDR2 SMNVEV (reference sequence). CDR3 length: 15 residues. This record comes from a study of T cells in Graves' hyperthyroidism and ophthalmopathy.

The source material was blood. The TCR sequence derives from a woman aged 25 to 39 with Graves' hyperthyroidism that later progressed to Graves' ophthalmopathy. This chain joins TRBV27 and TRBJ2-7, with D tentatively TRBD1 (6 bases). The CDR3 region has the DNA TGTGCCAGCAGTTTAGCAGGGACACCCTCCTACGAGCAGTACTTC. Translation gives CASSLAGTPSYEQYF.